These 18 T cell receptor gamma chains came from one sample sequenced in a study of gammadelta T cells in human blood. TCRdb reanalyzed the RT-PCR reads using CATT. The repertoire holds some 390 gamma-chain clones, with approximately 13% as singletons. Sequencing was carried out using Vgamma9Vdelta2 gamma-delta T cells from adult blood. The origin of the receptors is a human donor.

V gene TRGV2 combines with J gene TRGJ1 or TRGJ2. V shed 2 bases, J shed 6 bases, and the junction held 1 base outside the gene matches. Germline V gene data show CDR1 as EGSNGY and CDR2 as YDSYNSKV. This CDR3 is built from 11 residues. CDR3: CATWDVYKKLF. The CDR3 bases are TGTGCCACCTGGGACGTTTATAAGAAACTCTTT.

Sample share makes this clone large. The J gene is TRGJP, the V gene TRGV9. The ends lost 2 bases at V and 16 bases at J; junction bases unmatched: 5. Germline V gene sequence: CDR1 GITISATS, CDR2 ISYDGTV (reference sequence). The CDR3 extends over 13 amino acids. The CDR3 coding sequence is TGTGCCTTGTGGGAGGGGGTTAAAAAAATCAAGGTATTT. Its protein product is CALWEGVKKIKVF.

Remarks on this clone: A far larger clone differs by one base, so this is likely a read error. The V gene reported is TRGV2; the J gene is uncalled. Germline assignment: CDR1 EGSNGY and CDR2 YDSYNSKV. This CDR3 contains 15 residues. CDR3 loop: CATWDGPRYDYKELF. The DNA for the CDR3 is TGTGCCACCTGGGACGGGCCTCGATACGATTATAAGGAACTCTTT.

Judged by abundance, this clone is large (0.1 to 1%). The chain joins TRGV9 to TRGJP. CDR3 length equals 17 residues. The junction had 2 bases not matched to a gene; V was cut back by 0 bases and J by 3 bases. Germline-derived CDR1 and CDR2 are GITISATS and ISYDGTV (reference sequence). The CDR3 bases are TGTGCCTTGTGGGAGGTGAAGCAAGAGTTGGGCAAAAAAATCAAGGTATTT. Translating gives CALWEVKQELGKKIKVF.

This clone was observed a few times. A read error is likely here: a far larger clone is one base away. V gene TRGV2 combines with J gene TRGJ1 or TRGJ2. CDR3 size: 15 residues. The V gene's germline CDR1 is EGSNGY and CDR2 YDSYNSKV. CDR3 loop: CATCDGPRYDYKKLF. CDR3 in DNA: TGTGCCACCTGTGACGGGCCTCGATACGATTATAAGAAACTCTTT.

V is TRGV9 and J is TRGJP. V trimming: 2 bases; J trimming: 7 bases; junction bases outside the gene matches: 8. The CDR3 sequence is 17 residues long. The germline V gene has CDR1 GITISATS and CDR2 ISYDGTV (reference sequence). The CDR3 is CALWEGDRELGKKIKVF. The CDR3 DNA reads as TGTGCCTTGTGGGAGGGGGATCGCGAGTTGGGCAAAAAAATCAAGGTATTT.

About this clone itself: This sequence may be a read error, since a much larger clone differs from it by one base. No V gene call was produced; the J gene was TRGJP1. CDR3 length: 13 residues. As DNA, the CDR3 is TGTGCCCCCTGGGACACTCGAGGTTGGTTCAAGATATTT. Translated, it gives CAPWDTRGWFKIF.

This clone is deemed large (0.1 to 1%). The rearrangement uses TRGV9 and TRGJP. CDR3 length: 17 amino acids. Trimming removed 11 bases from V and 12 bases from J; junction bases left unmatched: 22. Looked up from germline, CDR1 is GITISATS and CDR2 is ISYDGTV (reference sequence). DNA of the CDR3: TGTGCCTCGCACACCGGCTCCAAGATGACGGGCAAAAAAATCAAGGTATTT. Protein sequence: CASHTGSKMTGKKIKVF.

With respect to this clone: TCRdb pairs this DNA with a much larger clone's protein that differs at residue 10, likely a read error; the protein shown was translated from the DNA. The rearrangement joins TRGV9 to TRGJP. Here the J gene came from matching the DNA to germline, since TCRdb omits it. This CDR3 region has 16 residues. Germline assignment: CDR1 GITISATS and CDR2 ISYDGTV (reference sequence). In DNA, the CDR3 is TGTGCCTTGTGGGAGGTGGCGGAGTTGGACAAAAAAATCAAGGTATTT. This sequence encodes CALWEVAELDKKIKVF.

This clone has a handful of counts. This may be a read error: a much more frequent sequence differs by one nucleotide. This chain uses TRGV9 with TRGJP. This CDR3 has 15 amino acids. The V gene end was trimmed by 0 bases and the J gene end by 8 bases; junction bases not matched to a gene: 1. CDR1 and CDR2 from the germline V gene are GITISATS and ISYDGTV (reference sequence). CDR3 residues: CALWEVQLGKKIKVF. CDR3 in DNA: TGTGCCTTGTGGGAGGTGCAGTTGGGCAAAAAAATCAAGGTATTT.

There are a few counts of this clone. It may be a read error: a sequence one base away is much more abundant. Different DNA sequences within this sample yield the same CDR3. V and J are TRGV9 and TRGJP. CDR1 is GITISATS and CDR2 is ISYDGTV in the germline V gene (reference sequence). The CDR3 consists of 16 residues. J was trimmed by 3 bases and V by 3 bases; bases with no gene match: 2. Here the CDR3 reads CALWEPQELGKKIKVF. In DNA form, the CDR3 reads TGTGCCTTGTGGGAGCCGCAAGAGTTGGGCAAAAAAATCAAGGTATTT.

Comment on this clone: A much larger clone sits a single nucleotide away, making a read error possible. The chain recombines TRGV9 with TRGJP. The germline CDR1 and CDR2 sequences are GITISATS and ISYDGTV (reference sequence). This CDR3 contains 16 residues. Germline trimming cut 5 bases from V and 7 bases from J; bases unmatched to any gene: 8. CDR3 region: CALWGAKELGKKIKVF. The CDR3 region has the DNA TGTGCCTTGTGGGGGGCAAAGGAGTTGGGCAAAAAAATCAAGGTATTT.

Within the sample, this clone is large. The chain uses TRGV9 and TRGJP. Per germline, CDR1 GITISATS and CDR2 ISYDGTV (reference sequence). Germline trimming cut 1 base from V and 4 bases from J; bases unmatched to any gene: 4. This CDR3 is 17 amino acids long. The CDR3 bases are TGTGCCTTGTGGGAGGTTTACCAAGAGTTGGGCAAAAAAATCAAGGTATTT. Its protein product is CALWEVYQELGKKIKVF.

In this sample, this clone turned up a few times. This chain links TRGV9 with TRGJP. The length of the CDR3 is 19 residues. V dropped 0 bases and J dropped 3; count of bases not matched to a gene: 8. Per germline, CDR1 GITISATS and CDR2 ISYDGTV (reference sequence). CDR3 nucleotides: TGTGCCTTGTGGGAGGTGCTCCCCCCGCAAGAGTTGGGCAAAAAAATCAAGGTATTT. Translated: CALWEVLPPQELGKKIKVF.

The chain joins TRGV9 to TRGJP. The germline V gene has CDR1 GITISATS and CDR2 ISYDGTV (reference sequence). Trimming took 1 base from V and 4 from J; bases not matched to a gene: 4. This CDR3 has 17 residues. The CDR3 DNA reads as TGTGCCTTGTGGGAGGTAACACAAGAGTTGGGCAAAAAAATCAAGGTATTT. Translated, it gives CALWEVTQELGKKIKVF.

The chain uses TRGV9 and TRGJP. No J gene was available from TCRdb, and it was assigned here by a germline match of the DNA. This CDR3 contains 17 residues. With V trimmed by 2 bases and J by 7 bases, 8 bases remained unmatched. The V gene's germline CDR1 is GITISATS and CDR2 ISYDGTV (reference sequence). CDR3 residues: CALWEAWVELGKKIKVF. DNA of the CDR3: TGTGCCTTGTGGGAGGCTTGGGTGGAGTTGGGCAAAAAAATCAAGGTATTT.

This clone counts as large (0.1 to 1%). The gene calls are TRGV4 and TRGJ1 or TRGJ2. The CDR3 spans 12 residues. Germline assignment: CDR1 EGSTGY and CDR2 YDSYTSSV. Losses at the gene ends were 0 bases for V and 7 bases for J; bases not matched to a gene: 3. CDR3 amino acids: CATWDGRYKKLF. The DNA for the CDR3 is TGTGCCACCTGGGATGGGCGCTATAAGAAACTCTTT.

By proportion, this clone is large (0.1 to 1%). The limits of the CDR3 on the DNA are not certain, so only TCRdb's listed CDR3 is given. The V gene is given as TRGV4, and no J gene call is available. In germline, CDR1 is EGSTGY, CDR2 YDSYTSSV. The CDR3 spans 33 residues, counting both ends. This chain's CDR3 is CATWVLKGNNIRNSLAVEQHLLSQVSIGRIQHF.